Presented here are 12 T cell receptor beta chains from one specimen sequenced in a study of blood T cell repertoires in COVID-19 (dated by TCRdb to the early 2020s). The library was built by means of the immunoSEQ multiplex PCR assay. In its TCRdb copy, this immuneACCESS table keeps in-frame sequences only and misses some clones. Where compared with another copy, unresolved V genes explain less than half of these, and the others have no known cause. The sample yields 85,000 to 90,000 clones; 75% to 95% were counted once. Together, the top ten hold less than 2.5% of the sample. Sequencing used peripheral blood. These receptors were collected from a human donor with active COVID-19. The donor label of this sample is uncertain.

CDR3 nucleotide sequence: TGTGCCAGCAGTTACGGGGGCAGGGGTCGGGAGACCCAGTACTTC. Its translation is CASSYGGRGRETQYF. V gene TRBV6-2 or TRBV6-3 combines with J gene TRBJ2-5; tentatively, D is TRBD1 (6 bases). The V and J ends lost 2 bases and 5 bases respectively, with 15 bases between them. This CDR3 region has 15 residues. Germline values: CDR1 MNHEY, CDR2 SVGEGT.

The chain is built from TRBV3-1 (or the pseudogene TRBV3-2) and TRBJ2-7, with D possibly matching TRBD1 (6 bases). Trimming removed 5 bases from V and 5 bases from J, with 10 bases in between. Germline V gene data show CDR1 as LGHDT and CDR2 as YNNKEL (reference sequence). The CDR3 totals 12 residues. CDR3 in DNA: TGTGCCAGCAGCATACGACAGGACGAGCAGTACTTC. Residues: CASSIRQDEQYF.

This clone showed up just once. This chain uses TRBV6-2 or TRBV6-3 with TRBJ2-7; 11 bases line up with TRBD2. With V trimmed by 6 bases and J by 6 bases, 13 bases remained unmatched. CDR1 is MNHEY and CDR2 is SVGEGT in the germline V gene. The CDR3 extends over 16 amino acids. The CDR3 spells CASSLGATSGGLEQYF. The CDR3 DNA sequence: TGTGCCAGCAGCCTAGGTGCCACTAGCGGGGGCCTCGAGCAGTACTTC.

This chain joins TRBV11-2 and TRBJ1-2; 9 bases are shared with TRBD1. Per the germline V gene, CDR1 is SGHAT and CDR2 is FQNNGV. V gave up 5 bases and J gave up 4 bases; unmatched junction bases: 8. CDR3 size: 15 residues. This CDR3 reads CASSGTGGRGYGYTF. Here the CDR3 DNA reads TGTGCCAGCAGCGGAACAGGGGGCCGCGGCTATGGCTACACCTTC.

The chain recombines TRBV27 with TRBJ2-2, with D possibly being TRBD2 (6 bases). Germline values: CDR1 MNHEY, CDR2 SMNVEV (reference sequence). V was shortened by 1 base and J by 7 bases, with 13 bases between the two germline ends. The CDR3 is 15 residues long. The CDR3 sequence: CASSLLARRGGELFF. The DNA for the CDR3 is TGTGCCAGCAGTTTATTGGCCCGGAGGGGCGGGGAGCTGTTTTTT.

V and J are TRBV9 and TRBJ2-5; 9 bases line up with TRBD1. The CDR3 sequence is 15 residues long. Germline loops: CDR1 SGDLS, CDR2 YYNGEE. J gave up 2 bases and V 4 bases, and 6 bases lay outside the gene matches. The CDR3 nucleotides are TGTGCCAGCAGCTCTTACAGGGGGCGTCAAGAGACCCAGTACTTC. This sequence encodes CASSSYRGRQETQYF.

The chain has TRBV27 and TRBJ1-1, with TRBD1 matching 7 bases. V was clipped by 5 bases and J by 7 bases; unmatched bases: 7. CDR3 length: 13 residues. Germline CDR1 is MNHEY and CDR2 is SMNVEV (reference sequence). CDR3 amino acids: CASSTGTAYEAFF. The CDR3 nucleotides read TGTGCCAGCAGTACTGGGACAGCTTATGAAGCTTTCTTT.

The chain uses TRBV5-1 and TRBJ2-1; D possibly corresponds to TRBD2 (5 bases). The CDR3 is 15 amino acids. Trimming removed 0 bases at V and 0 bases at J, with 7 bases between. Germline CDR1 reads SGHRS; CDR2 reads YFSETQ. Here the CDR3 DNA reads TGCGCCAGCAGCTTGGAAGCGGTCTCCTACAATGAGCAGTTCTTC. It specifies CASSLEAVSYNEQFF. Filled out from reference TRBV5-1 and TRBJ2-1, the complete variable domain reads KAGVTQTPRYLIKTRGQQVTLSCSPISGHRSVSWYQQTPGQGLQFLFEYFSETQRNKGNFPGRFSGRQFSNSRSEMNVSTLELGDSALYLCASSLEAVSYNEQFFGPGTRLTVL.

The chain is built from TRBV5-4 and TRBJ2-7, with TRBD1 identical over 9 bases. The CDR3 spans 14 residues. V was clipped by 3 bases and J by 5 bases; unmatched bases: 6. Looked up from germline, CDR1 is SGHNT and CDR2 is YYREEE (reference sequence). Here the CDR3 DNA reads TGTGCCAGCAGCTCAAGGACAGGGGATAACGAGCAGTACTTC. Amino acid sequence: CASSSRTGDNEQYF.

This clone was seen only once. The V call is TRBV5-1, the J call TRBJ1-2, with 7 nucleotides matching TRBD1. The CDR3 has 14 amino acids. After removal of 4 bases from V and 5 bases from J, the junction contained 8 bases not matched to a gene. Germline CDR1 reads SGHRS; CDR2 reads YFSETQ. The CDR3 reads CASSPTGEAYGYTF. The DNA for the CDR3 is TGCGCCAGCAGCCCTACAGGGGAGGCGTATGGCTACACCTTC.

V gene TRBV9 combines with J gene TRBJ2-5; TRBD2 aligns across 7 bases. The V gene end was trimmed by 0 bases and the J gene end by 1 base; junction bases not matched to a gene: 0. Germline assignment: CDR1 SGDLS and CDR2 YYNGEE. The CDR3 extends over 14 amino acids. DNA of the CDR3: TGTGCCAGCAGCGTAGGACTAGCCCAAGAGACCCAGTACTTC. As protein: CASSVGLAQETQYF.

V is TRBV5-1 and J is TRBJ2-5; TRBD1 is a possible D gene (5 bases). Per the germline V gene, CDR1 is SGHRS and CDR2 is YFSETQ. Trimming cost V 4 bases and J 2 bases, with 15 bases left between them. The CDR3 contains 15 residues. As DNA, the CDR3 is TGCGCCAGCAGCCTGGGCTCAGGGATTCAAGAGACCCAGTACTTC. Protein sequence: CASSLGSGIQETQYF.